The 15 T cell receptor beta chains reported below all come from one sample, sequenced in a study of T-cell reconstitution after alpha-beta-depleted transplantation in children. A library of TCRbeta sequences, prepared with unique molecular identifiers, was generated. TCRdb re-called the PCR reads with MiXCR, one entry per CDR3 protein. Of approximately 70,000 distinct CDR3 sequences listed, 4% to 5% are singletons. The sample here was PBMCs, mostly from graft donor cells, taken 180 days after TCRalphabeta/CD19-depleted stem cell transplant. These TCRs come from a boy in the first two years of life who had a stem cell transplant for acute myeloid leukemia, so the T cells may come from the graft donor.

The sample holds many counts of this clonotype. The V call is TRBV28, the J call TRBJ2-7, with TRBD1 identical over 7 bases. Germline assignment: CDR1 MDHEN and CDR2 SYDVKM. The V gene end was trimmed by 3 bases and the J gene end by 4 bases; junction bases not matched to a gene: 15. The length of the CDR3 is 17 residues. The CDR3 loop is CASSFGVERTGLYEQYF. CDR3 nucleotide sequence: TGTGCCAGCAGTTTTGGTGTTGAGAGGACAGGTCTGTACGAGCAGTACTTC.

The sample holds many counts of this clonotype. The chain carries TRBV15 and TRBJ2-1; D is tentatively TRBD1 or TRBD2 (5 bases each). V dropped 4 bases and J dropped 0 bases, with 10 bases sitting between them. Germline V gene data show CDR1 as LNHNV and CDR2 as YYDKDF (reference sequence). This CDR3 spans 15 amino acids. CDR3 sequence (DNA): TGTGCCACCAGCATCGCAGGGAGCTCCTACAATGAGCAGTTCTTC. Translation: CATSIAGSSYNEQFF.

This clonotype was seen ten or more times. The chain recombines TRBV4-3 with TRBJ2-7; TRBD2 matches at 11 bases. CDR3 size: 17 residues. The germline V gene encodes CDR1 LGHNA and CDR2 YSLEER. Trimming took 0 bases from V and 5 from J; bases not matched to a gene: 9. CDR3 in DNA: TGCGCCAGCAGCCAAGATGGGTTTAGCGGGGGGGCAAACGAGCAGTACTTC. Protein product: CASSQDGFSGGANEQYF.

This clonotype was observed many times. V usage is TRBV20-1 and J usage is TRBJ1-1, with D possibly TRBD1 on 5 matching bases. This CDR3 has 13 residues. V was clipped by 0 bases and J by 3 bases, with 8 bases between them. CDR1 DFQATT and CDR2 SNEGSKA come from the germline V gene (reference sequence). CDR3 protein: CSARDPGDTEAFF. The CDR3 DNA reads TGCAGTGCTAGAGACCCGGGGGACACTGAAGCTTTCTTT.

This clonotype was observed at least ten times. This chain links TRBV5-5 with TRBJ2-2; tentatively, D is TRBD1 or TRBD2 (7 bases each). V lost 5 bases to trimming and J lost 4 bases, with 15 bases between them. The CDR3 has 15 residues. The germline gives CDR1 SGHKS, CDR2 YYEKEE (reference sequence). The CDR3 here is CASSPGGGGTGELFF. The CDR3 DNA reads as TGTGCCAGCAGTCCAGGGGGGGGGGGCACCGGGGAGCTGTTTTTT.

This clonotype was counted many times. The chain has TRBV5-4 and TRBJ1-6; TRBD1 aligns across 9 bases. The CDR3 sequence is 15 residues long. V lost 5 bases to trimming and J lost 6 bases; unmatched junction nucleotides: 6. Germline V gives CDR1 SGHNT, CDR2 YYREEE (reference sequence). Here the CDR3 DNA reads TGTGCCAGCAGACCGACAGGGGGTGGTAATTCACCCCTCCACTTT. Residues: CASRPTGGGNSPLHF.

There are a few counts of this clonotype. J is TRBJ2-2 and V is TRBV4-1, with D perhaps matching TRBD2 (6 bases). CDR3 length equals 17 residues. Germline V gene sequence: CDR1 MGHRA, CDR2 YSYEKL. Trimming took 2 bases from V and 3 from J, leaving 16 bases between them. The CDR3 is CASSQQPGTGDTGELFF. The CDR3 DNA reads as TGCGCCAGCAGCCAACAACCCGGGACGGGGGACACCGGGGAGCTGTTTTTT.

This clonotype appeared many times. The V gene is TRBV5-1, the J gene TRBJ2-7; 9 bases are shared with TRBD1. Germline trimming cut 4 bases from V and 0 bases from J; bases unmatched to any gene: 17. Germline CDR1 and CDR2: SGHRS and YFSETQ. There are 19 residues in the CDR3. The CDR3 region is CASSPLWVPGQGFSYEQYF. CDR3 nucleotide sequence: TGCGCCAGCAGCCCCCTTTGGGTTCCGGGACAGGGCTTCTCCTACGAGCAGTACTTC.

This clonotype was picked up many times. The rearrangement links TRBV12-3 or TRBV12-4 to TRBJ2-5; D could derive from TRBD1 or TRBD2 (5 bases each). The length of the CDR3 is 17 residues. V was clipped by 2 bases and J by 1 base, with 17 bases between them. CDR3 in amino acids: CASSLRGRGPPQETQYF. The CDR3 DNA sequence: TGTGCCAGCAGTTTAAGGGGACGGGGTCCCCCCCAAGAGACCCAGTACTTC.

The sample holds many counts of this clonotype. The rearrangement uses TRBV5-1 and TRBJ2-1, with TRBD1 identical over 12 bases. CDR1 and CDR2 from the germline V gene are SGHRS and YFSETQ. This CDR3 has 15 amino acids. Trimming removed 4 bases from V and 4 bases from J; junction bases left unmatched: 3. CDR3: CASSPGQGAYNEQFF. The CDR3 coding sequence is TGCGCCAGCAGCCCGGGACAGGGGGCTTACAATGAGCAGTTCTTC.

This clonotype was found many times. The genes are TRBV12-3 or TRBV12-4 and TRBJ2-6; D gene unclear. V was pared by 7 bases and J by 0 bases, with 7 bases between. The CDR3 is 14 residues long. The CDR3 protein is CASMGSSGANVLTF. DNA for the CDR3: TGTGCCAGCATGGGTTCCTCTGGGGCCAACGTCCTGACTTTC.

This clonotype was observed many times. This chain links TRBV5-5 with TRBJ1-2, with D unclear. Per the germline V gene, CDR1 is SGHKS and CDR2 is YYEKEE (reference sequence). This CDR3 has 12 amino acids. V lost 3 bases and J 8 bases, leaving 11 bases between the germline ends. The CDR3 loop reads CASSSWARGYTF. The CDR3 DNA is TGTGCCAGCAGCTCCTGGGCACGGGGCTACACCTTC.

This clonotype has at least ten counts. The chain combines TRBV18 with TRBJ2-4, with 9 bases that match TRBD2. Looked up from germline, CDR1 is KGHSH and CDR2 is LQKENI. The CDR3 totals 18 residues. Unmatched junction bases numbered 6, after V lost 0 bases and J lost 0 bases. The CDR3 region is CASSPPGREGEAKNIQYF. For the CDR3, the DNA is TGTGCCAGCTCACCACCGGGGCGGGAGGGAGAAGCCAAAAACATTCAGTACTTC.

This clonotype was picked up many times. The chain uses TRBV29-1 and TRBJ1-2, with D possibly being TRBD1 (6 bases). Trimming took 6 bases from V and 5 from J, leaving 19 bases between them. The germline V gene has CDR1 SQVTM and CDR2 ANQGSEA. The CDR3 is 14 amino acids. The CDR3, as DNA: TGCAGCGTCGAGGACAGTTCCCGAGCATATGGCTACACCTTC. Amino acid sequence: CSVEDSSRAYGYTF. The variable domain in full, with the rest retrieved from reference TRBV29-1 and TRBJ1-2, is SAVISQKPSRDICQRGTSLTIQCQVDSQVTMMFWYRQQPGQSLTLIATANQGSEATYESGFVIDKFPISRPNLTFSTLTVSNMSPEDSSIYLCSVEDSSRAYGYTFGSGTRLTVV.

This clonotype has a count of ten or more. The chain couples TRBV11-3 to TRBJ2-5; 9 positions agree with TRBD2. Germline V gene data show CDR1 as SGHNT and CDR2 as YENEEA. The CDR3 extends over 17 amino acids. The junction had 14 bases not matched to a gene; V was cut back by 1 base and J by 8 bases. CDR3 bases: TGTGCCAGCAGCTTAGGTGGTAGCGGGGGACACACGGGAACCCAGTACTTC. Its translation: CASSLGGSGGHTGTQYF.